This T cell receptor (beta chain) was identified in a study of beta chain features in type 1 diabetes. Study-wide results and limits: Shorter TCRB CDR3s, moderately but significantly so, marked every one of the four CD4+ subsets in Type 1 diabetes patients.

A remark on this clone: The antigen is unknown.

All of the isolated RNA was reverse transcribed, so expressed TCRB transcripts were sequenced. Measured with immunoSEQ multiplex PCR; TCRdb has only the in-frame clones, and not every one. The table has under 300,000 clones, about a sixth seen once. The sequenced sample consisted of naive CD4+ T cells from blood. The source is a man aged 25-45 years with type 1 diabetes.

The CDR3 DNA reads TGTGCCAGCAGCCAAGACAGGGGTTCGTCCTACGAGCAGTACTTC. Translated, it gives CASSQDRGSSYEQYF. The chain carries TRBV7-2 and TRBJ2-7, with 8 positions matching TRBD1. The CDR3 is 15 amino acids. Losses at the gene ends were 5 bases for V and 1 base for J; bases not matched to a gene: 7. Germline lookup yields CDR1 SGHTA and CDR2 FQGNSA.